This T cell receptor (beta chain) appears in the sequencing data of a study of regulatory T cells in long-lasting Graves disease. Study outcomes and limitations: TRBV28, TRBJ1-2 and TRBJ2-5 were segments that persistent disease favored.

Described time point: persistent/refractory GD, antithyroid drugs over 5 years with positive TRAb. After RNA was extracted from PBMCs, the TCR library was made from it. Trimming left V 6 bases short and J 2 bases short, with 11 bases between. The CDR3 is made up of 14 amino acids. Germline-derived CDR1 and CDR2 are MDHEN and SYDVKM. A word on this clonotype: Its antigen is undetermined.

CDR3 regions were amplified by Arm-PCR using iRepertoire HTBI primers to build TCR beta libraries. In TCRdb, the multiplex PCR reads were re-called with MiXCR into one record per CDR3 protein. The sample contains approximately 400,000 distinct CDR3 sequences, roughly a quarter of which appear only once. The sequence came from a female donor with Graves disease. The specimen comprised peripheral blood mononuclear cells (PBMCs), sampled when the disease was refractory, from a patient treated with antithyroid drugs. The chain carries TRBV28 and TRBJ1-3, with no clear D. The CDR3 nucleotides read TGTGCCAGCAGCCAGAGAGGAACTGGAAACACCATATATTTT. Its translation: CASSQRGTGNTIYF.